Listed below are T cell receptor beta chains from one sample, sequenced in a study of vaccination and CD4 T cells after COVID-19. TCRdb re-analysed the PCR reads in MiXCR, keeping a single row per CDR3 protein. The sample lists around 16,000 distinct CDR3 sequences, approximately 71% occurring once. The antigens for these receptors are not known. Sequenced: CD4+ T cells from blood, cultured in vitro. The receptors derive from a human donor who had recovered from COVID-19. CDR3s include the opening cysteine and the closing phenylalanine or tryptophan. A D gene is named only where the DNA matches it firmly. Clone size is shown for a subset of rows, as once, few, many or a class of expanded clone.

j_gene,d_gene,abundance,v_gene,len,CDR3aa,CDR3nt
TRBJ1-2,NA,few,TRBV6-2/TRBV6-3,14,CASRNNREVKGYTF,TGTGCCAGCAGGAATAACAGGGAGGTCAAGGGCTACACCTTC
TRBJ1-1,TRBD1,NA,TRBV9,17,CASRPGQGAPQNTEAFF,TGTGCCAGCAGGCCGGGACAGGGGGCACCCCAGAACACTGAAGCTTTCTTT
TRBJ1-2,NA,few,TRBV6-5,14,CASSYSAGTYGYTF,TGTGCCAGCAGTTACTCGGCAGGGACCTATGGCTACACCTTC
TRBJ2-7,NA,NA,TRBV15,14,CATSRVGGASEQYF,TGTGCCACCAGCAGAGTGGGGGGGGCGAGTGAGCAGTACTTC
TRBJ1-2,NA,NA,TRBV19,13,CASSRGLFYGYTF,TGTGCCAGCAGCAGGGGACTCTTCTATGGCTACACCTTC
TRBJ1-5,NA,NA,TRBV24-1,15,CATSDSTRQPPRAHF,TGTGCCACCAGTGATTCAACACGACAGCCCCCTCGCGCGCATTTT
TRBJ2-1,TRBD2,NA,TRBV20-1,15,CSAPGLAGAWGEQFF,TGCAGTGCTCCAGGACTAGCGGGAGCGTGGGGTGAGCAGTTCTTC
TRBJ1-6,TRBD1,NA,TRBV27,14,CASRGTGVIQALHF,TGTGCCAGCCGAGGGACAGGGGTCATTCAGGCCCTCCACTTT
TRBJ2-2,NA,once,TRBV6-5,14,CASSYSLKTGELFF,TGTGCCAGCAGTTACTCTTTGAAGACCGGGGAGCTGTTTTTT
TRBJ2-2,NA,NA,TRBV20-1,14,CSARTAAGTGELFF,TGCAGTGCTAGAACGGCAGCGGGCACCGGGGAGCTGTTTTTT
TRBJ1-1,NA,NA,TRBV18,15,CASSPILGQGTGAFF,TGTGCCAGCTCACCAATCTTGGGTCAGGGGACGGGGGCTTTCTTT
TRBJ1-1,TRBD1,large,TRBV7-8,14,CASSTRQGYTEAFF,TGTGCCAGCAGCACCCGACAGGGGTATACTGAAGCTTTCTTT
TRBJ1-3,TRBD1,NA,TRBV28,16,CASSSGGISSGNTIYF,TGTGCCAGCAGTTCAGGGGGGATTAGTTCTGGAAACACCATATATTTT
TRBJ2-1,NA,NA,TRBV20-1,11,CSAYAPREQFF,TGCAGTGCGTATGCCCCCCGAGAGCAGTTCTTC
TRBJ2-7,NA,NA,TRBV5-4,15,CASRAEGGASYEQYF,TGTGCCAGCAGAGCCGAGGGGGGCGCCTCCTACGAGCAGTACTTC
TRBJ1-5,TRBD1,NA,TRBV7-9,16,CASSLATGAWNQPQHF,TGTGCCAGCAGCTTAGCAACAGGGGCTTGGAATCAGCCCCAGCATTTT
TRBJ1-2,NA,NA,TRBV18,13,CASSPVDRHGYTF,TGTGCCAGCTCACCAGTAGACAGACATGGCTACACCTTC
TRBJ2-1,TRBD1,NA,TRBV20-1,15,CRVDRVRQVYNEQFF,TGCAGGGTCGACAGGGTCCGACAAGTTTACAATGAGCAGTTCTTC
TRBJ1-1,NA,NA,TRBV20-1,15,CSARVEVLMRAEAFF,TGCAGTGCTAGAGTCGAGGTTTTGATGCGAGCTGAAGCTTTCTTT
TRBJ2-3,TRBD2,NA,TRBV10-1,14,CASSPAGVSDTQYF,TGCGCCAGCAGTCCAGCGGGAGTGTCAGATACGCAGTATTTT
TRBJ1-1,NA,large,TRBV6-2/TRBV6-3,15,CASSNNQGLVAEAFF,TGTGCCAGCAGTAATAATCAGGGACTCGTGGCTGAAGCTTTCTTT
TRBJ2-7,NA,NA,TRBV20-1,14,CSARRSGFTVEQYF,TGCAGTGCTAGGAGGAGCGGTTTTACGGTCGAGCAGTACTTC
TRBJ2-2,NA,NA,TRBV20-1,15,CSARTAGRLSGELFF,TGCAGTGCCCGGACAGCTGGTCGTTTGTCCGGGGAGCTGTTTTTT
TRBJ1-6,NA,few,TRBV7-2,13,CATGTEWGSPLHF,TGTGCCACCGGGACCGAATGGGGTTCACCCCTCCACTTT
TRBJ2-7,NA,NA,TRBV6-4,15,CASRNRDPRYREQYF,TGTGCCAGCAGAAACCGGGACCCAAGGTATCGCGAGCAGTACTTC
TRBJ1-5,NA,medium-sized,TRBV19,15,CASIGPHPGNQPQHF,TGTGCCAGTATCGGTCCCCACCCGGGCAATCAGCCCCAGCATTTT
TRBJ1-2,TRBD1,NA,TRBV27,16,CASSLGWTGKNYGYTF,TGTGCCAGCAGCTTGGGTTGGACAGGGAAGAACTATGGCTACACCTTC
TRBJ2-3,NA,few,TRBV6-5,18,CASSYSIFSSAKRDTQYF,TGTGCCAGCAGTTACTCGATATTTTCTAGCGCAAAGAGAGATACGCAGTATTTT
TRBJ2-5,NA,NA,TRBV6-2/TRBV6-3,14,CASSPGQVGETQYF,TGTGCCAGCAGTCCCGGGCAGGTAGGCGAGACCCAGTACTTC
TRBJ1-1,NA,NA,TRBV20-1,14,CSARDYTGMGEAFF,TGCAGTGCTAGAGATTATACGGGAATGGGTGAAGCTTTCTTT
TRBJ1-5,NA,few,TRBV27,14,CASSLRQGNQPQHF,TGTGCCAGCAGTTTAAGGCAGGGCAATCAGCCCCAGCATTTT
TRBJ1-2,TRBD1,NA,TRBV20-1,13,CSGRQGSNYGYTF,TGCAGCGGTCGACAGGGCTCTAACTATGGCTACACCTTC
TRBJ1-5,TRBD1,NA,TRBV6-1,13,CASTTGGNQPQHF,TGTGCCAGCACGACAGGGGGGAATCAGCCCCAGCATTTT
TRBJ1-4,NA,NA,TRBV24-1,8,CATHETFF,TGTGCCACTCACGAAACGTTTTTT
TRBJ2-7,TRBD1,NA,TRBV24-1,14,CATSDGQGGYEQYF,TGTGCCACCAGTGACGGACAGGGTGGCTACGAGCAGTACTTC
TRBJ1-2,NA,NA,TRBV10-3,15,CAISEAKGLNYGYTF,TGTGCCATCAGTGAGGCGAAGGGACTTAACTATGGCTACACCTTC
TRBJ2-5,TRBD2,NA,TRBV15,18,CATSANSGTSGARWTQYF,TGTGCCACCAGCGCGAATTCCGGGACTAGCGGAGCCCGTTGGACCCAGTACTTC
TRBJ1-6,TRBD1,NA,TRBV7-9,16,CASSRGQGGYNSPLHF,TGTGCCAGCAGCCGGGGACAGGGGGGTTATAATTCACCCCTCCACTTT
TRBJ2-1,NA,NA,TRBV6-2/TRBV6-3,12,CASSYLGNEQFF,TGTGCCAGCAGTTATCTGGGCAATGAGCAGTTCTTC
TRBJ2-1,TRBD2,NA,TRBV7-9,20,CASSRAVGLAGLNSYNEQFF,TGTGCCAGCAGCCGAGCGGTGGGACTAGCGGGTTTAAACTCCTACAATGAGCAGTTCTTC
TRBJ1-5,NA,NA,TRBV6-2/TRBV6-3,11,CASRNNQPQHF,TGTGCCAGCAGAAACAATCAGCCCCAGCATTTT
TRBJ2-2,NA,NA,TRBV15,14,CATSGQGGTGELFF,TGTGCCACCAGCGGACAGGGAGGGACCGGGGAGCTGTTTTTT
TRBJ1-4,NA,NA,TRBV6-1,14,CASLDFGGNEKLFF,TGTGCCAGCCTGGACTTCGGCGGTAATGAAAAACTGTTTTTT
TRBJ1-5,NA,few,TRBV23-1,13,CASSQLGVQPQHF,TGCGCCAGCAGTCAACTGGGGGTTCAGCCCCAGCATTTT
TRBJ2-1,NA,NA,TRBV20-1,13,CSAHAGRGNEQFF,TGCAGTGCCCACGCCGGGAGAGGGAATGAGCAGTTCTTC
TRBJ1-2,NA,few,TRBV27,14,CASSPQTSGYGYTF,TGTGCCAGCAGTCCTCAGACCAGTGGTTATGGCTACACCTTC
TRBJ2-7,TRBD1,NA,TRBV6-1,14,CASRNRDRGWEQYF,TGTGCCAGTAGAAACCGGGACAGGGGTTGGGAGCAGTACTTC
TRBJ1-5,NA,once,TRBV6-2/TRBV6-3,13,CASGELGNQPQHF,TGTGCCAGCGGAGAGCTAGGCAATCAGCCCCAGCATTTT
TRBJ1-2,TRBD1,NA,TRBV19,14,CASSIWGQSSGYTF,TGTGCCAGTAGTATCTGGGGACAGTCATCTGGCTACACCTTC
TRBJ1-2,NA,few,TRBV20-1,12,CSASGAAYGYTF,TGCAGTGCTTCAGGGGCCGCCTATGGCTACACCTTC
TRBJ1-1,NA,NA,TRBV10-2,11,CASTMNTEAFF,TGCGCCAGCACCATGAACACTGAAGCTTTCTTT
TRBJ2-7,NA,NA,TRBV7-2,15,CASSIQGAATYEQYF,TGTGCCAGCAGCATCCAAGGGGCAGCTACCTACGAGCAGTACTTC
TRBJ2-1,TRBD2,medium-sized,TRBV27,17,CASSLWSQAGPYNEQFF,TGTGCCAGCAGTTTATGGTCGCAAGCGGGACCCTACAATGAGCAGTTCTTC
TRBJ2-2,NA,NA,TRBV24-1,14,CATSGLGSAGELFF,TGTGCCACCAGTGGCCTGGGTAGTGCCGGGGAGCTGTTTTTT
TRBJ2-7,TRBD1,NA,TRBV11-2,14,CASSLDRGRGEQYF,TGTGCCAGCAGCTTAGACAGGGGGCGAGGCGAGCAGTACTTC
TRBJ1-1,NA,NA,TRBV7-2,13,CASSAIREREAFF,TGTGCCAGCAGCGCAATCAGGGAACGAGAAGCTTTCTTT
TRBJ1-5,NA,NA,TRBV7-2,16,CASSLAGGNGDQPQHF,TGTGCCAGCAGCTTAGCCGGAGGGAACGGAGATCAGCCCCAGCATTTT
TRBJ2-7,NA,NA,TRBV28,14,CASTITGGIYEQYF,TGTGCCAGCACCATTACGGGTGGTATCTACGAGCAGTACTTC
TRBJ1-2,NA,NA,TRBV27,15,CASSFGTADRYGYTF,TGTGCCAGCAGTTTCGGGACCGCGGACCGGTATGGCTACACCTTC